This T cell receptor beta chain originates from a study of T-cell memory formation after mild COVID-19. Study-level points and caveats: Among clones peaking at day 37 in the second wave, SARS-CoV-2 specificity remained unconfirmed. CD4+ contracting clones lay mainly in CM and EM, CD8+ ones in EMRA.

Using constant-segment primers, 5'RACE produced TCR alpha and TCR beta cDNA libraries carrying sample barcodes and UMIs. TCRdb fed the 5' RACE reads into MiXCR, producing one record per CDR3 protein. The sample consists of roughly 89,000 distinct CDR3 sequences, approximately 16% of them appearing once. The CDR3 covers 16 residues. V lost 5 bases, J lost 5 bases, and 18 bases lay in between. Per germline, CDR1 SEHNR and CDR2 FQNEAQ (reference sequence). Remarks on this clonotype: The antigen remains unidentified.

Sequencing was carried out using PBMCs or a T cell subset sorted from them (not recorded which). V gene TRBV7-9 combines with J gene TRBJ1-4, with a possible D match to TRBD1 (6 bases). The receptor was isolated from a young man who had mild COVID-19 (a few samples of this study predate the infection). Cell type and time point are not known. CDR3 sequence (DNA): TGTGCCAGCAGCACCCCATTGACAGGATCAAATGAAAAACTGTTTTTT. Translating it yields CASSTPLTGSNEKLFF.